This paragraph reports one T cell receptor beta chain. Antigen unknown. The record originates from a study of graft-versus-host responses after intestinal transplantation. Study summary: Once they had received anti-thymocyte globulin induction, all recipients took tacrolimus and steroids for around 3 years.

The CDR3 spans 13 residues. The V gene's germline CDR1 is MDHEN and CDR2 SYDVKM. Trimming stripped 6 bases from V and 4 bases from J, with 12 bases between. General study findings and limits: Ileal or blood samples showed some GvH clones first, and such clones were also found in recipient marrow. Where graft-donor T cell macrochimerism was present, patients had high graft-versus-host to host-versus-graft clonal ratios in allografts.

TCRdb's table, derived via immunoSEQ multiplex PCR, lists solely in-frame clones and lacks some. The data show about 97,000 clones, roughly 91% seen once. The rearrangement joins TRBV28 to TRBJ1-1, with a weak D call TRBD1 (5 bases). Sequencing used unstimulated CD4+ T cells sorted from spleen or lymph node cells, obtained before transplant. The TCR sequence derives from a human donor who was the organ donor for an intestinal transplant. In DNA, the CDR3 is TGTGCCAGCAGATTTCACCAGGGCACTGAAGCTTTCTTT. Its translation is CASRFHQGTEAFF. Using reference TRBV28 and TRBJ1-1 for the parts outside the CDR3, the full variable domain is DVKVTQSSRYLVKRTGEKVFLECVQDMDHENMFWYRQDPGLGLRLIYFSYDVKMKEKGDIPEGYSVSREKKERFSLILESASTNQTSMYLCASRFHQGTEAFFGQGTRLTVV.